What follows are 31 T cell receptor beta chains derived from one specimen sequenced in a study of PD-L1 blockade in urothelial cancer. Repertoires were generated with immunoSEQ multiplex PCR, while TCRdb's copy carries only in-frame clones and drops some. The repertoire includes around 68,000 clones, about 81% of them detected once, and about 1.6% sits in the top ten. Described time point: pretreatment peripheral blood. This specimen consisted of PBMCs, obtained around atezolizumab (anti-PD-L1) treatment. These receptors were collected from an older man with urothelial cancer.

This chain joins TRBV29-1 and TRBJ2-7; TRBD1 aligns across 8 bases. V gave up 3 bases and J gave up 2 bases; unmatched junction bases: 6. Germline lookup yields CDR1 SQVTM and CDR2 ANQGSEA. This CDR3 spans 14 amino acids. The DNA for the CDR3 is TGCAGCGTTGAGCTTCCGGACAGGGCCTACGAGCAGTACTTC. Protein: CSVELPDRAYEQYF.

This rearrangement joins TRBV27 to TRBJ2-2; unclear D gene. The CDR3 is made up of 14 amino acids. CDR1 is MNHEY, CDR2 SMNVEV, per germline (reference sequence). Trimming pared 3 bases from V and 6 bases from J, leaving 11 bases between. CDR3 region: CASSFGVGAGELFF. CDR3 DNA: TGTGCCAGCAGTTTCGGAGTTGGCGCCGGGGAGCTGTTTTTT.

This rearrangement joins TRBV27 to TRBJ2-7, with unresolved D. Germline lookup yields CDR1 MNHEY and CDR2 SMNVEV (reference sequence). The CDR3 runs 13 residues. The V end lost 6 bases, the J end lost 6 bases, and 15 bases lay between the germline ends. CDR3 region: CASSSQPGGEQYF. The CDR3 bases are TGTGCCAGCAGCTCCCAACCAGGTGGCGAGCAGTACTTC.

The sample holds a few counts of this clone. The chain uses TRBV13 and TRBJ1-2; 7 bases map to TRBD1. The CDR3 spans 15 residues. Germline-derived CDR1 and CDR2 are PRHDT and FYEKMQ (reference sequence). V trimming: 6 bases; J trimming: 4 bases; junction bases outside the gene matches: 11. The CDR3 sequence is CASSQATGRFYGYTF. In DNA, the CDR3 is TGTGCCAGCAGTCAGGCGACAGGGCGCTTCTATGGCTACACCTTC.

The chain uses TRBV27 and TRBJ2-7; tentative D call: TRBD1 (6 bases). Between the trimmed V and J ends, which lost 5 bases and 3 bases, there was a span of 11 bases. Per the germline V gene, CDR1 is MNHEY and CDR2 is SMNVEV (reference sequence). The CDR3 contains 13 residues. This chain's CDR3 is CASSPVTGYEQYF. As DNA, the CDR3 is TGTGCCAGCAGTCCCGTGACAGGCTACGAGCAGTACTTC.

This clone showed up just a few times. The genes are TRBV29-1 and TRBJ2-7; maybe TRBD2 (6 bases). The germline V gene has CDR1 SQVTM and CDR2 ANQGSEA. The CDR3 has 13 residues. Trimming took 4 bases from V and 0 from J, leaving 10 bases between them. The CDR3 protein is CSVVAGGSYEQYF. For the CDR3, the DNA is TGCAGCGTTGTAGCCGGGGGCTCCTACGAGCAGTACTTC.

The chain is built from TRBV19 and TRBJ1-2; 11 bases align to TRBD1. CDR3 length equals 15 residues. Per germline, CDR1 LNHDA and CDR2 SQIVND (reference sequence). Losses at the gene ends were 1 base for V and 8 bases for J; bases not matched to a gene: 6. The chain's CDR3 is CASSIGGQGARGYTF. In DNA, the CDR3 is TGTGCCAGTAGTATAGGCGGACAGGGGGCGCGAGGCTACACCTTC.

This clone was observed a single time. The chain links TRBV28 to TRBJ2-2, with TRBD1 identical over 9 bases. Germline values: CDR1 MDHEN, CDR2 SYDVKM. V was clipped by 4 bases and J by 7 bases; unmatched bases: 7. CDR3 length: 15 residues. The CDR3 DNA is TGTGCCAGCAGTTCACCGGACAGGGGTGGCGGGGAGCTGTTTTTT. Translating gives CASSSPDRGGGELFF.

This chain links TRBV4-1 with TRBJ2-1, with D perhaps matching TRBD1 (5 bases). The CDR3 has 14 residues. Germline-derived CDR1 and CDR2 are MGHRA and YSYEKL. With 4 bases removed from V and 5 bases from J, the gap between germline ends came to 12 bases. In DNA form, the CDR3 reads TGCGCCAGCAGCCTCCCGACAGAGAACAATGAGCAGTTCTTC. This encodes CASSLPTENNEQFF.

J is TRBJ2-1 and V is TRBV6-1; 8 positions agree with TRBD2. Germline V gene data show CDR1 as MNHNS and CDR2 as SASEGT. The CDR3 is made up of 13 amino acids. V lost 6 bases and J lost 4; bases outside the gene matches: 2. DNA for the CDR3: TGTGCCAGCAGCGGACTAGCTTACAATGAGCAGTTCTTC. It specifies CASSGLAYNEQFF.

This clone was detected only a few times. The rearrangement joins TRBV5-1 to TRBJ2-7; 8 bases match TRBD2. The J segment lost 9 bases and the V segment lost 0 bases, leaving 23 bases of the junction unmatched. The CDR3 extends over 19 amino acids. CDR1 and CDR2 from the germline V gene are SGHRS and YFSETQ. The CDR3 protein is CASSLVVRSTAGDSLAQYF. Here the CDR3 DNA reads TGCGCCAGCAGCTTGGTCGTCAGGTCAACAGCGGGGGACTCTTTGGCGCAGTACTTC.

The V gene is TRBV5-1, the J gene TRBJ2-1; 8 bases map to TRBD2. V dropped 0 bases and J dropped 8; count of bases not matched to a gene: 10. The CDR3 runs 16 residues. Germline CDR1 SGHRS, CDR2 YFSETQ. The CDR3 bases are TGCGCCAGCAGCTTGGAAACGAGCGGGAGTATCGATGAGCAGTTCTTC. Translation gives CASSLETSGSIDEQFF.

This clone has a handful of counts. CDR3 in DNA: TGTGCCAGCAGTCCCCTCCAGGGTGGCTACACCTTC. This sequence encodes CASSPLQGGYTF. The V gene is TRBV27, the J gene TRBJ1-2, with D tentatively TRBD1 (5 bases). The CDR3 spans 12 residues. Per germline, CDR1 MNHEY and CDR2 SMNVEV (reference sequence). Trimming shortened V by 5 bases and J by 7 bases, and 11 bases separated the two germline ends.

This clone showed up just a few times. The chain combines TRBV6-4 with TRBJ1-1; 7 nucleotides agree with TRBD1. The germline V gene has CDR1 MRHNA and CDR2 SNTAGT. The CDR3 has 13 amino acids. V trimming: 6 bases; J trimming: 3 bases; junction bases outside the gene matches: 4. This chain's CDR3 is CASSQDRYTEAFF. The CDR3 region has the DNA TGTGCCAGCAGCCAGGACAGGTACACTGAAGCTTTCTTT.

V and J are TRBV10-3 and TRBJ2-1; 8 bases align to TRBD2. After removal of 2 bases from V and 6 bases from J, the junction contained 6 bases not matched to a gene. The CDR3 has 15 amino acids. CDR1 and CDR2 from the germline V gene are ENHRY and SYGVKD. Here the CDR3 reads CAISEVSSGLNEQFF. CDR3 DNA: TGTGCCATCAGTGAGGTCTCTAGCGGGCTCAATGAGCAGTTCTTC.

As for this clone: Other DNA sequences within the sample encode an identical CDR3. V is TRBV5-6 and J is TRBJ1-1; 9 bases agree with TRBD1. The germline gives CDR1 SGHDT, CDR2 YYEEEE. This CDR3 contains 15 residues. Losses at the gene ends were 4 bases for V and 1 base for J; bases not matched to a gene: 5. CDR3 region: CASSTPGQGNTEAFF. The CDR3, as DNA: TGTGCCAGCAGCACCCCGGGACAGGGGAACACTGAAGCTTTCTTT.

The V call is TRBV2, the J call TRBJ2-2; D is unresolved. The V and J ends lost 7 bases and 0 bases respectively, with 9 bases between them. This CDR3 is 14 amino acids long. Germline V gene data show CDR1 as SNHLY and CDR2 as FYNNEI. CDR3 sequence reads: CASMASSNTGELFF. For the CDR3, the DNA is TGTGCCAGCATGGCCAGTTCGAACACCGGGGAGCTGTTTTTT.

This chain uses TRBV13 with TRBJ2-2, with 12 bases fitting TRBD2. Germline lookup yields CDR1 PRHDT and CDR2 FYEKMQ (reference sequence). The CDR3 contains 16 residues. The V gene end was trimmed by 4 bases and the J gene end by 5 bases; junction bases not matched to a gene: 5. This CDR3 is CASSSRLAGETGELFF. Here the CDR3 DNA reads TGTGCCAGCAGCTCCCGACTAGCGGGAGAAACCGGGGAGCTGTTTTTT.

This rearrangement joins TRBV27 to TRBJ1-1; 8 bases fit TRBD1. The germline gives CDR1 MNHEY, CDR2 SMNVEV (reference sequence). V was clipped by 6 bases and J by 7 bases; unmatched bases: 22. The CDR3 is 18 amino acids. CDR3 sequence (DNA): TGTGCCAGCAGATCTCTTTTGTACCTGCGACAGGGGCCACATGAAGCTTTCTTT. Amino acid sequence: CASRSLLYLRQGPHEAFF.

The V gene is TRBV11-3, the J gene TRBJ2-2, with D perhaps matching TRBD1 (6 bases). Germline loops: CDR1 SGHNT, CDR2 YENEEA. This CDR3 comprises 15 residues. Trimming removed 5 bases from V and 6 bases from J, with 16 bases in between. CDR3 amino acids: CASSKLRGSAGELFF. As DNA, the CDR3 is TGTGCCAGCAGCAAGTTAAGGGGGTCGGCCGGGGAGCTGTTTTTT.

V usage is TRBV6-4 and J usage is TRBJ2-2; maybe TRBD2 (5 bases). Germline CDR1 reads MRHNA; CDR2 reads SNTAGT. The CDR3 sequence is 15 residues long. V was pared by 4 bases and J by 5 bases, with 14 bases between. The CDR3 loop reads CASSAKAPGTGELFF. The CDR3 nucleotides read TGTGCCAGCAGTGCAAAGGCCCCGGGGACCGGGGAGCTGTTTTTT.

This chain links TRBV27 with TRBJ2-5; D possibly corresponds to TRBD2 (6 bases). The DNA end lines up better with TRBJ2-7; the J call may be wrong. The V gene's germline CDR1 is MNHEY and CDR2 SMNVEV (reference sequence). This CDR3 has 15 residues. CDR3 sequence: CASSLSWTTSYEQYF. CDR3 coding DNA: TGTGCCAGCAGTTTATCCTGGACTACTTCCTACGAGCAGTACTTC.

The V gene is TRBV27, the J gene TRBJ2-5; 9 nucleotides line up with TRBD2. The J segment lost 2 bases and the V segment lost 5 bases, leaving 6 bases of the junction unmatched. Germline CDR1 MNHEY, CDR2 SMNVEV (reference sequence). There are 15 residues in the CDR3. For the CDR3, the DNA is TGTGCCAGCAGTCCCCTGACTAGCGGTCAAGAGACCCAGTACTTC. It is translated as CASSPLTSGQETQYF.

This chain connects TRBV7-3 to TRBJ2-3; D uncertain. The CDR3 length is 13 residues. From germline, CDR1 is SGHTA and CDR2 FQGTGA. V was pared by 5 bases and J by 1 base, with 7 bases between. CDR3 sequence: CASSPAGTDTQYF. Written as DNA, the CDR3 is TGTGCCAGCAGCCCCGCAGGCACAGATACGCAGTATTTT.

J is TRBJ1-3 and V is TRBV19; D is unresolved. Germline CDR1 LNHDA, CDR2 SQIVND (reference sequence). This CDR3 is 14 amino acids long. The V end lost 6 bases, the J end lost 0 bases, and 9 bases lay between the germline ends. As DNA, the CDR3 is TGTGCCAGTAGCCTGTTTTTCTCTGGAAACACCATATATTTT. It is translated as CASSLFFSGNTIYF.

The chain couples TRBV7-8 to TRBJ1-3; D ambiguous. This CDR3 has 13 residues. Germline CDR1 and CDR2: SGHVS and FQNEAQ. The V end lost 3 bases, the J end lost 4 bases, and 7 bases lay between the germline ends. The CDR3 here is CASSFNGGNTIYF. The CDR3 DNA reads TGTGCCAGCAGCTTTAATGGCGGAAACACCATATATTTT.

The V gene is TRBV4-1, the J gene TRBJ2-7; TRBD1 is a possible D gene (5 bases). V shed 1 base and J shed 4 bases, with 11 bases lying between them. Germline loops: CDR1 MGHRA, CDR2 YSYEKL. The CDR3 is 14 residues long. The CDR3 bases are TGCGCCAGCAGCCAAGCAGGGTTCTCGTACGAGCAGTACTTC. It yields the protein CASSQAGFSYEQYF.

V and J are TRBV7-6 and TRBJ1-3; D possibly corresponds to TRBD1 (5 bases). Germline-derived CDR1 and CDR2 are SGHVS and FNYEAQ. V shed 5 bases and J shed 0 bases, with 11 bases lying between them. The CDR3 totals 15 residues. This chain's CDR3 is CASSLGGPSGNTIYF. CDR3 nucleotide sequence: TGTGCCAGCAGCCTCGGGGGTCCCTCTGGAAACACCATATATTTT.

The J gene is TRBJ1-4, the V gene TRBV5-6; a weak D match, TRBD1 (5 bases). This CDR3 comprises 15 residues. The V and J ends lost 2 bases and 4 bases respectively, with 12 bases between them. Germline CDR1 is SGHDT and CDR2 is YYEEEE. The CDR3 coding sequence is TGTGCCAGCAGCTTAACAGGACATAATAATGAAAAACTGTTTTTT. This sequence encodes CASSLTGHNNEKLFF.

Turning to this clone: This may be a read error: a much more frequent sequence differs by one nucleotide. The rearrangement uses TRBV7-3 and TRBJ2-5; the D gene is possibly TRBD2 (6 bases). The CDR3 runs to 13 residues. The V gene lost 5 bases and the J gene lost 1 base, with 8 bases spanning the gap. Germline CDR1 is SGHTA and CDR2 is FQGTGA. CDR3 region: CASSRDSQETQYF. The CDR3 DNA reads as TGTGCCAGCAGCCGGGACTCCCAAGAGACCCAGTACTTC.

The chain is built from TRBV27 and TRBJ2-1; 14 nucleotides agree with TRBD2. The CDR3 consists of 15 residues. The V gene's germline CDR1 is MNHEY and CDR2 SMNVEV (reference sequence). V lost 3 bases and J lost 12; bases outside the gene matches: 7. Here the CDR3 DNA reads TGTGCCAGCAGTTTGACTAGCGGGAGGGCCGATGGGCAGTTCTTC. Its translation is CASSLTSGRADGQFF.